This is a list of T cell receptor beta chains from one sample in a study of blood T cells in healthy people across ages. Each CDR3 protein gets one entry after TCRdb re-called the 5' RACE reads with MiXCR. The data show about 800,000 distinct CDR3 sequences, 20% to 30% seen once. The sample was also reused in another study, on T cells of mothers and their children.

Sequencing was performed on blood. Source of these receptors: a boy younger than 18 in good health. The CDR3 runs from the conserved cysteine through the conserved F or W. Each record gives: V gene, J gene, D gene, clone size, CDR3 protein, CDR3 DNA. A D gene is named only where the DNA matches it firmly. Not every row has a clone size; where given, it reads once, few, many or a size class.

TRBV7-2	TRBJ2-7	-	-	CASSLWADVYEQYF	TGTGCCAGCAGCTTATGGGCAGATGTCTACGAGCAGTACTTC
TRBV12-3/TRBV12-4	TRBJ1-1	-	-	CASSPPTGTLGAFF	TGTGCCAGCAGTCCCCCAACAGGGACCCTTGGAGCTTTCTTT
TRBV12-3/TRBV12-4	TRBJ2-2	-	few	CASSLAPWAGGELFF	TGTGCCAGCAGTTTAGCCCCCTGGGCGGGCGGGGAGCTGTTTTTT
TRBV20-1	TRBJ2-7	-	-	CSADTGYEQYF	TGCAGTGCTGATACAGGTTACGAGCAGTACTTC
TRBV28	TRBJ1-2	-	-	CASSPGGSLNYGYTF	TGTGCCAGCAGTCCAGGAGGCAGCTTGAACTATGGCTACACCTTC
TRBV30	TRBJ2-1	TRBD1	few	CAWSKDRGDEQFF	TGTGCCTGGAGCAAGGACAGGGGGGATGAGCAGTTCTTC
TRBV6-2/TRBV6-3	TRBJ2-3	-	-	CASSPSTKTDTQYF	TGTGCCAGCAGTCCATCGACGAAGACAGATACGCAGTATTTT
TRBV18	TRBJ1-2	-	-	CASSPDTPYGYTF	TGTGCCAGCTCACCGGATACGCCCTATGGCTACACCTTC
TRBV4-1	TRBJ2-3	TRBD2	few	CASSSTSGSADTQYF	TGCGCCAGCAGCTCGACTAGCGGGAGTGCAGATACGCAGTATTTT
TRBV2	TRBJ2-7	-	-	CASSEAIGEQYF	TGTGCCAGCAGTGAAGCTATCGGCGAGCAGTACTTC
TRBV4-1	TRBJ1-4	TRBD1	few	CASSQVPTGAGGEKLFF	TGCGCCAGCAGCCAAGTACCGACAGGGGCCGGAGGCGAAAAACTGTTTTTT
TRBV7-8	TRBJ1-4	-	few	CASSLGGPGSNEKLFF	TGTGCCAGCAGCTTAGGGGGCCCAGGGTCTAATGAAAAACTGTTTTTT
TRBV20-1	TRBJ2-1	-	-	CSANEGMQFF	TGCAGTGCTAATGAGGGAATGCAGTTCTTC
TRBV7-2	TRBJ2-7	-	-	CASSLAPGTEYEQYF	TGTGCCAGCAGCTTAGCCCCCGGGACGGAATACGAGCAGTACTTC
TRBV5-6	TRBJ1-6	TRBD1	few	CASSLDDRDSPLHF	TGTGCCAGCAGCTTGGATGACAGGGATTCACCCCTCCACTTT
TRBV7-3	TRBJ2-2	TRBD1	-	CASSPGTGVITGELFF	TGTGCCAGCAGTCCCGGGACAGGGGTCATCACCGGGGAGCTGTTTTTT
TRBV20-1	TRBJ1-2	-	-	CSAREIGTLDYGYTF	TGCAGTGCTAGAGAAATAGGGACGTTAGACTATGGCTACACCTTC
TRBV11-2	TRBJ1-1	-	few	CASSGARLGDTEAFF	TGTGCCAGCAGTGGGGCGAGACTTGGGGACACTGAAGCTTTCTTT
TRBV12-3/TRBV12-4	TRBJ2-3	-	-	CASTLSLTRTDAEYF	TGTGCCAGCACCCTAAGTCTGACCAGAACAGATGCGGAGTATTTT
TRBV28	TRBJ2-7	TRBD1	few	CASSLRGTGRFYEQYF	TGTGCCAGCAGTTTAAGGGGGACAGGGAGGTTCTACGAGCAGTACTTC
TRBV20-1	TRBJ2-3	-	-	CSARLVALHTQYF	TGCAGTGCTAGACTGGTAGCGCTCCATACGCAGTATTTT
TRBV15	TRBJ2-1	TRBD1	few	CATGQGARNEQFF	TGTGCCACCGGACAGGGGGCTAGGAATGAGCAGTTCTTC
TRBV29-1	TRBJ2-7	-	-	CSVEDGGIHEQYF	TGCAGCGTTGAAGACGGAGGGATCCACGAGCAGTACTTC
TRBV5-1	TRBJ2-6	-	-	CASSPVSGSPSSGANVLTF	TGCGCCAGCAGCCCCGTTAGCGGTTCGCCTAGCTCTGGGGCCAACGTCCTGACTTTC